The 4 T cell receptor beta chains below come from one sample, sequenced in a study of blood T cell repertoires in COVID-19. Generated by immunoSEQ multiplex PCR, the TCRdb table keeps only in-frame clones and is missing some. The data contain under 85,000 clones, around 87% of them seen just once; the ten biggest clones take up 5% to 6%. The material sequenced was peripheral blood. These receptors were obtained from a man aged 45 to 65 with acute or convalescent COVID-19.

CDR3 protein: CASSFELGLAYNEQFF. In nucleotides, the CDR3 is TGTGCCAGCAGCTTTGAGTTAGGACTTGCCTACAATGAGCAGTTCTTC. The V gene is TRBV5-6, the J gene TRBJ2-1, with D maybe TRBD2 (5 bases). V was trimmed by 2 bases and J by 2 bases, leaving 14 bases between them. Per germline, CDR1 SGHDT and CDR2 YYEEEE. This CDR3 has 16 residues.

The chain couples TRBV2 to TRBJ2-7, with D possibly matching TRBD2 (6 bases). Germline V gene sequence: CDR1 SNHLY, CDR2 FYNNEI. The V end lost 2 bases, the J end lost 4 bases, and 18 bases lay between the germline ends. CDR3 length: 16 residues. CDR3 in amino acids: CASSEPWAGKSYEQYF. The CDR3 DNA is TGTGCCAGCAGTGAACCTTGGGCGGGAAAATCGTACGAGCAGTACTTC.

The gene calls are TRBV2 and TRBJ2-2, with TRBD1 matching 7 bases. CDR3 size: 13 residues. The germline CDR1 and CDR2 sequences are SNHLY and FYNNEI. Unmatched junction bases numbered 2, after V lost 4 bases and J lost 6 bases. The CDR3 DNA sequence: TGTGCCAGCAGTGGGCAGGGGGCCGGGGAGCTGTTTTTT. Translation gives CASSGQGAGELFF. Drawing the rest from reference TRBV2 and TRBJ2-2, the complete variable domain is EPEVTQTPSHQVTQMGQEVILRCVPISNHLYFYWYRQILGQKVEFLVSFYNNEISEKSEIFDDQFSVERPDGSNFTLKIRSTKLEDSAMYFCASSGQGAGELFFGEGSRLTVL.

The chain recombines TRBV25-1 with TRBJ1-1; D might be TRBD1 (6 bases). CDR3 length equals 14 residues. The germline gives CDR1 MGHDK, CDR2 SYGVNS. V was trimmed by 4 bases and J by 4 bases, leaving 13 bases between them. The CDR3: CASSGGGAGTEAFF. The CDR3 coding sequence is TGTGCCAGCAGTGGAGGGGGGGCGGGCACTGAAGCTTTCTTT.